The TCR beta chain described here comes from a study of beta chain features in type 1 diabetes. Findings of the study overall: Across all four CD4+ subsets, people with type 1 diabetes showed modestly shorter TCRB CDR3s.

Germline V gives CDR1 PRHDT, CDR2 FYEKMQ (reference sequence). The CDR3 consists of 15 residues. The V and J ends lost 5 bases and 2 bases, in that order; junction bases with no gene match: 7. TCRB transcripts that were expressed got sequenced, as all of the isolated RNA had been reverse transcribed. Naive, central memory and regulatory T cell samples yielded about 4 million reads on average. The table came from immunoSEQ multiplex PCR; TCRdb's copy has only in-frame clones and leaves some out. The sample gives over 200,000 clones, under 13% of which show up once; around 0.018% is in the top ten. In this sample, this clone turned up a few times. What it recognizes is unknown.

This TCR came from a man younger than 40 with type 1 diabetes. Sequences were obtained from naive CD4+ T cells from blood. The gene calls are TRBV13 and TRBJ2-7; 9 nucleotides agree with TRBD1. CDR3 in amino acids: CASSTRQGVAYEQYF. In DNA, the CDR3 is TGTGCCAGCAGCACCAGACAGGGGGTTGCCTACGAGCAGTACTTC.